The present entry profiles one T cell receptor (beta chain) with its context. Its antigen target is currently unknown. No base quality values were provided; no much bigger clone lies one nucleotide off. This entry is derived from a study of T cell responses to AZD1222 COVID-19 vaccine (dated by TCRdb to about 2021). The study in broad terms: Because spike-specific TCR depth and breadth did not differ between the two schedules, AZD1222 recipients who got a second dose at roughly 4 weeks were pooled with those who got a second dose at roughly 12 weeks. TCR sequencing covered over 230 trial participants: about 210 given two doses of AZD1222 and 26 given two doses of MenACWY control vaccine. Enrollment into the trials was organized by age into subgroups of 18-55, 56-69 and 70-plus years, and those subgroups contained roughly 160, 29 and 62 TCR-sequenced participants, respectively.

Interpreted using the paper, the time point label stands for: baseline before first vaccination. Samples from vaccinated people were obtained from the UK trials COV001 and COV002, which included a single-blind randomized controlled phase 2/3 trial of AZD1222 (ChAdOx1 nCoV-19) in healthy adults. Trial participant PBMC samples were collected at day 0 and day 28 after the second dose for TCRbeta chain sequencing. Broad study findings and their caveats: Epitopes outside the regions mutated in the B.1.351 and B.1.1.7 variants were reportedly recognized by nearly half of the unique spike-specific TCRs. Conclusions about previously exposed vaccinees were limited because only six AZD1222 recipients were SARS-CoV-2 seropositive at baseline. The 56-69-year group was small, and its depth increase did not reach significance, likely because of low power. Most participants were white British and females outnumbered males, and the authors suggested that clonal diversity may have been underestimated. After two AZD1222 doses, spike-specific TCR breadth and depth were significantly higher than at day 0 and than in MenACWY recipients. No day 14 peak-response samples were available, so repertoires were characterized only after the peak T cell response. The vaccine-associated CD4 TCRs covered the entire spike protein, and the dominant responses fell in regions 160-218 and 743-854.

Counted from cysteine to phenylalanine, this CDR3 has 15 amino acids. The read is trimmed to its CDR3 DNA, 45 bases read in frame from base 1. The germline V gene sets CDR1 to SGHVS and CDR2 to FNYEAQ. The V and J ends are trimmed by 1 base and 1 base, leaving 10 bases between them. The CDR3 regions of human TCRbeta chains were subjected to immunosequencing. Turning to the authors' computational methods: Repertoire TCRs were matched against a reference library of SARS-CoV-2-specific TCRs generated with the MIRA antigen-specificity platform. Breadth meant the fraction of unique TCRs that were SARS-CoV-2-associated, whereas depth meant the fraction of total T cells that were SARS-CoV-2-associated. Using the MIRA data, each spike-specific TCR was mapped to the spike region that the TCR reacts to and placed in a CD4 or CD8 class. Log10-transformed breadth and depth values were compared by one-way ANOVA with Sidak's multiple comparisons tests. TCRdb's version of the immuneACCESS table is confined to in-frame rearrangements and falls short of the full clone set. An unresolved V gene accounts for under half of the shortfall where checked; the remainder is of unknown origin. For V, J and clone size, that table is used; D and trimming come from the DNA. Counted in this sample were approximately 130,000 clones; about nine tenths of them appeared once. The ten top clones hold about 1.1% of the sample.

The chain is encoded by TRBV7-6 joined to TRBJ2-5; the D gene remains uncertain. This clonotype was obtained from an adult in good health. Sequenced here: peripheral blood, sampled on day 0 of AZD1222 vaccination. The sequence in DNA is TGTGCCAGCAGCTTAGAACCCGGATTCCAAGAGACCCAGTACTTC. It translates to CASSLEPGFQETQYF.